One T cell receptor beta chain is described in this entry. This clonotype was observed many times. Its target antigen remains unknown. Base qualities were left out, and no much larger clone turns up one base away. V ends up 6 bases short and J 4 bases short, with an unmatched junction base count of 8. The CDR3 numbers 15 residues from cysteine through phenylalanine. Kept here is only the CDR3 DNA, which spans 45 bases and is read in frame from base 1. CDR1 ENHRY and CDR2 SYGVKD were looked up in the germline V gene. Unsorted PBMC libraries were generated from 2 million PBMCs stored in RNAlater at -80 °C until RNA extraction. Multiple sclerosis patients were enrolled in a US clinical protocol under which disease progression was evaluated by magnetic resonance imaging. Peripheral blood underwent Ficoll-Hypaque density gradient centrifugation to isolate PBMCs, which were then cryopreserved in liquid nitrogen.

The data are from a study of neurological immune-mediated disorders (dated by TCRdb to between 2017 and 2020). With respect to the entire study: Among the 34 multiple sclerosis patients, relapsing-remitting MS was present in 31 and secondary progressive MS was present in 3. Peripheral blood TCR-beta repertoires from HTLV-I-associated myelopathy (HAM/TSP) patients, multiple sclerosis patients and healthy controls were compared by UMI-based sequencing. Alongside PBMC samples, the set of some 98 TCR-beta libraries contained longitudinal samples, technical triplicates, and paired CD4+ and CD8+ T-cell subsets that had been sorted. The cohort was made up of approximately 69 subjects, consisting of around 14 HAM/TSP patients, around 35 multiple sclerosis patients and around 20 healthy controls. Beyond this particular receptor, the publication reports: No association of the MS cluster with clinical or MRI features was observed, and the need for larger cohorts was stated by the authors. Repertoires from 18 of 34 MS patients were grouped by phylogenetic analysis into a cluster of related CDR3 sequences, suggesting a possible repertoire-level signature. Across subjects, expanded clones never shared an identical CDR3 amino acid sequence, which suggests that the TCR-beta repertoires in every group were private. TCR clonal expansion was highest in HAM/TSP patients and lowest in MS patients, with MS patients falling below even healthy controls.

cDNA synthesis used template-switch 5'RACE with a primer carrying a 10-nucleotide random unique molecular identifier tagging each TCR transcript. Each sequencing run produced over 200 million TCR-beta sequences covering 15-18 subjects. The RNeasy kit was used to extract total RNA. The KAPA Real-time Library Amplification kit was used to amplify TCR-beta VDJ regions with primers for the TCR constant region and the 5'RACE anchor. A first PCR added sample indexes and Illumina adaptors, after which a second PCR increased the library yield. The roughly 650 bp TCR product was size-selected on a 2% E-gel SizeSelection system after Ampure bead purification. Before pooling, library quality was checked on a Bioanalyzer, concentration was measured with Qubit, and libraries were quantified with the Kapa Library Quantification kit. An Illumina HiSeq 2500 sequenced the libraries paired-end 2 x 150 bp. To increase sequence diversity, roughly 24-30% phiX was spiked into each library pool. As for the authors' bioinformatics: Quality-filtered reads were processed with the UMI-based MiGEC pipeline, and over 90% of raw TCR sequences were removed by the MiGEC pipeline during error correction. VDJ genes were aligned to IMGT germline references, and each clonotype was defined by a unique CDR3 amino acid sequence together with V-J genes. VDJtools evaluated clonal expansion, Shannon diversity and CDR3 relatedness (CalcPairwiseDistances, ClusterSamples); CLCbio workbench built phylogenetic trees. Expanded clones were defined as having at least 8 unique UMIs, based on coefficient-of-variation modelling across technical triplicates. TCRdb applied fastp at Q25 and MiXCR to the public reads, then kept only in-frame beta chains. CDR3 protein sequences are deduplicated, and each keeps its most common genes and DNA. TCRdb, rather than the study authors, made the V and J calls. A total of about 35,000 distinct CDR3 sequences appear in this sample, 3% to 4% of them only once. Around 2% of the sample is taken by the ten largest.

This sequence uses TRBV10-3 and TRBJ1-1, and TRBD1 aligns with 10 junction nucleotides. This receptor was obtained from a man aged 30 to 45 with multiple sclerosis. The sample comprised PBMCs. CDR3 sequence: CAIRTPGQGTTEAFF. The sequence in DNA is TGTGCCATCAGGACACCGGGACAGGGGACCACTGAAGCTTTCTTT.